The clone carrying this T cell receptor beta chain came up a few times. The source of the sample is a study of blood T cell repertoires in COVID-19. As for the study in general: In each case, the material was cDNA or gDNA derived from T cells, B-cell-depleted T cells, or PBMCs.

Germline CDR1 GTSNPN, CDR2 SVGIG (reference sequence). The junction had 5 bases not matched to a gene; V was cut back by 4 bases and J by 1 base. This CDR3 is built from 14 residues. Authors' processing steps: The assay estimated nucleated cells by amplifying reference gene primers. Data came from immunoSEQ multiplex PCR; TCRdb stores just in-frame clones and leaves some out. From that table come the V and J calls and clone size; the DNA was used to work out D and trimming. The data show tens of thousands of clones, 70% to 85% seen once. Sequencing was done on a sample of peripheral blood. The chain couples TRBV30 to TRBJ1-1; 8 bases align to TRBD1. The clonotype was recovered from a man aged 60 to 75 with active or convalescent COVID-19. The CDR3 DNA reads as TGTGCCTGGAATAGGGACAGGAGGAACACTGAAGCTTTCTTT. Residues: CAWNRDRRNTEAFF.